A selection of T cell receptor beta chains follows, all from one sample in a study of blood T cell repertoires in COVID-19. Generated by immunoSEQ multiplex PCR, the TCRdb table keeps only in-frame clones and is missing some. The table includes 150,000 to 200,000 clones, around 84% detected once. Material: peripheral blood. These TCRs come from a man aged 35-49 years with acute or convalescent COVID-19. CDR3s include the opening cysteine and the closing phenylalanine or tryptophan. D genes are given only for firm matches. Size is omitted from some rows. Given values are once, few, many or a class for expanded clones.

v_call,cdr3_length,clone_size,j_call,d_call,cdr3_nt,cdr3_aa
TRBV7-2,18,NA,TRBJ2-7,TRBD1,TGTGCCAGCCGCCTTAGTTACTCGGACAGGGGCCTCTCCTACGAGCAGTACTTC,CASRLSYSDRGLSYEQYF
TRBV3-1/TRBV3-2,14,NA,TRBJ2-3,NA,TGTGCCAGCAGCCAACGGGGGGCCGAGTATACGCAGTATTTT,CASSQRGAEYTQYF
TRBV3-1/TRBV3-2,14,NA,TRBJ1-1,NA,TGTGCCAGCAGCCTAAGGGGTGGAAACACTGAAGCTTTCTTT,CASSLRGGNTEAFF
TRBV27,20,NA,TRBJ1-5,TRBD1,TGTGCCAGCAGTCCTTGGCGGGACAGGGGGCCCTTCTATAGCAATCAGCCCCAGCATTTT,CASSPWRDRGPFYSNQPQHF
TRBV10-1,14,NA,TRBJ2-7,TRBD1,TGCGCCAGCAGTGGTGGGACAGGGGGCTACGAGCAGTACTTC,CASSGGTGGYEQYF
TRBV5-1,15,NA,TRBJ1-1,NA,TGCGCCAGCAGCTTGGACTGGGCCCTTGGTACTGAAGCTTTCTTT,CASSLDWALGTEAFF
TRBV19,15,NA,TRBJ1-4,NA,TGTGCCAGTAGTGGCGCGGGGCTAACTAATGAAAAACTGTTTTTT,CASSGAGLTNEKLFF
TRBV5-1,16,NA,TRBJ2-3,TRBD2,TGCGCCAGCAGACCCATTCCGGGACTAGCGGGGGATACGCAGTATTTT,CASRPIPGLAGDTQYF
TRBV24-1,16,NA,TRBJ2-3,TRBD1,TGTGCCACCAGTGACCCGGGGACAGGAACAGGAGATACGCAGTATTTT,CATSDPGTGTGDTQYF
TRBV10-3,16,NA,TRBJ1-3,TRBD1,TGTGCCAGCGGGCCCGGGACAGGGGGCTCTGGAAACACCATATATTTT,CASGPGTGGSGNTIYF
TRBV7-2,16,NA,TRBJ2-5,TRBD2,TGTGCCAGCAGCTTAGCGAGGGGAGGGTCCAGGGAGACCCAGTACTTC,CASSLARGGSRETQYF
TRBV19,16,NA,TRBJ2-2,NA,TGTGCCAGTAGTATACGGGCCAGGGGTAACACCGGGGAGCTGTTTTTT,CASSIRARGNTGELFF
TRBV3-1/TRBV3-2,16,NA,TRBJ2-1,NA,TGTGCCAGCAGCCAAGAGGTCGGGGGGCGCGAAAATGAGCAGTTCTTC,CASSQEVGGRENEQFF
TRBV7-2,15,NA,TRBJ2-7,TRBD1,TGTGCCAGCGCCCCGGGGACAGGAGATACTAAGGGGCAGTACTTC,CASAPGTGDTKGQYF
TRBV2,14,NA,TRBJ2-5,TRBD1,TGTGCCAGCCTAGATATGGGACAGCAAGAGACCCAGTACTTC,CASLDMGQQETQYF
TRBV9,15,NA,TRBJ2-7,NA,TGTGCCAGCAGCGCCACCCCACAGGGAACCTACGAGCAGTACTTC,CASSATPQGTYEQYF
TRBV7-2,15,NA,TRBJ1-2,TRBD1,TGTGCCAGCAGCTTAGGGGGACAGGGGGGCTATGGCTACACCTTC,CASSLGGQGGYGYTF
TRBV6-5,13,NA,TRBJ1-3,NA,TGTGCCAGCATCGGGAGTCGGGGAAACACCATATATTTT,CASIGSRGNTIYF
TRBV7-9,11,NA,TRBJ2-7,NA,TGTGCCAGCAGCCCTAAGATCGAGCAGTACTTC,CASSPKIEQYF
TRBV5-1,16,once,TRBJ2-3,NA,TGCGCCAGCAGCACCAGACGGCGGGTTGACACAGATACGCAGTATTTT,CASSTRRRVDTDTQYF
TRBV2,15,NA,TRBJ1-6,TRBD1,TGTGCCAGCAGTACGGGACAGGGGGTTGGTTCACCCCTCCACTTT,CASSTGQGVGSPLHF
TRBV7-2,15,NA,TRBJ1-1,TRBD1,TGTGCCAGCAGCCCGCCACCGACAGGGGCAGGTGAAGCTTTCTTT,CASSPPPTGAGEAFF
TRBV5-4,16,NA,TRBJ1-2,NA,TGTGCCAGCAGCTTGCGAGGGACACCAACTAACTATGGCTACACCTTC,CASSLRGTPTNYGYTF
TRBV10-3,16,NA,TRBJ1-5,NA,TGTGCCATCAGTGAGTCTGGGCAGGGTGGCAATCAGCCCCAGCATTTT,CAISESGQGGNQPQHF
TRBV5-1,13,NA,TRBJ2-7,NA,TGCGCCAGCAGTCTGGCAGGGGGACTCGAGCAGTACTTC,CASSLAGGLEQYF
TRBV6-1,13,NA,TRBJ1-2,NA,TGTGCCAGCAGTGAGGCCTCTACGGGGGGCTACACCTTC,CASSEASTGGYTF
TRBV2,14,NA,TRBJ1-5,NA,TGTGCCAGCAGTATAGGGGGATTTAGTCAGCCCCAGCATTTT,CASSIGGFSQPQHF
TRBV5-1,14,NA,TRBJ1-4,TRBD1,TGCGCCAGCAGCCTGGGACAGGGGGCAGAAAAACTGTTTTTT,CASSLGQGAEKLFF
TRBV7-2,14,NA,TRBJ1-2,NA,TGTGCCAGCAGCTTAGGACAGGATTTTTATGGCTACACCTTC,CASSLGQDFYGYTF
TRBV6-5,14,NA,TRBJ1-1,NA,TGTGCCAGCAGGAGATGGGTCGGGGACACTGAAGCTTTCTTT,CASRRWVGDTEAFF
TRBV11-2,16,NA,TRBJ1-4,NA,TGTGCCAGCAGCTTAGGGAAGGTTATCTCGGGGGAAAAACTGTTTTTT,CASSLGKVISGEKLFF
TRBV7-2,12,NA,TRBJ2-3,NA,TGTGCCAGCAGCTTATCAACAGATACGCAGTATTTT,CASSLSTDTQYF
TRBV3-1/TRBV3-2,18,few,TRBJ2-7,TRBD2,TGTGCCAGCAGCCAAGATAAGAGAATAGCGGGGGAACAGTACGAGCAGTACTTC,CASSQDKRIAGEQYEQYF
TRBV5-1,13,NA,TRBJ1-2,NA,TGCGCCAGCAGCTTCCAACCAAGCTGGGGCTACACCTTC,CASSFQPSWGYTF
TRBV6-5,13,NA,TRBJ1-2,NA,TGTGCCAGCAGTTACGCGGCGAACTATGGCTACACCTTC,CASSYAANYGYTF
TRBV7-9,16,NA,TRBJ2-3,NA,TGTGCCAGCAGCTTACTGGGGGCGCGGGGCACAGATACGCAGTATTTT,CASSLLGARGTDTQYF
TRBV6-5,15,NA,TRBJ1-5,TRBD1,TGTGCCAGCAGTACAGGGGCGACTACCAATCAGCCCCAGCATTTT,CASSTGATTNQPQHF
TRBV5-1,15,NA,TRBJ2-1,NA,TGCGCCAGCAGCCCTCCGACGGGATCCTACAATGAGCAGTTCTTC,CASSPPTGSYNEQFF
TRBV19,14,once,TRBJ1-2,NA,TGTGCCAGTAGTATAGAGAGGCTTACCGTCGGCTACACCTTC,CASSIERLTVGYTF
TRBV11-1,14,NA,TRBJ1-2,NA,TGTGCCAGCAGCTTAGACGGGGGGCCTAATGGCTACACCTTC,CASSLDGGPNGYTF
TRBV2,14,NA,TRBJ2-5,TRBD2,TGTGCCAGCAGGCCCCCGTGGGGAGGGGAGACCCAGTACTTC,CASRPPWGGETQYF
TRBV6-5,14,NA,TRBJ2-1,TRBD2,TGTGCCAGCAGTTCGACTAGCGGATACAATGAGCAGTTCTTC,CASSSTSGYNEQFF
TRBV28,15,once,TRBJ1-2,NA,TGTGCCAGCAGTTTGGTCAATTTGGGGGGTAATGGCTACACCTTC,CASSLVNLGGNGYTF
TRBV3-1/TRBV3-2,14,NA,TRBJ1-1,NA,TGTGCCAGCAGAAAGCACGGGGGGAACACTGAAGCTTTCTTT,CASRKHGGNTEAFF
TRBV4-1,16,once,TRBJ2-4,TRBD1,TGCGCCAGCAGGGCAACGGGACAGGGGGCCGCGAACATTCAGTACTTC,CASRATGQGAANIQYF
TRBV5-1,16,NA,TRBJ1-1,TRBD1,TGCGCCAGCAGCTTGGGGACAGGGTGGATGAACACTGAAGCTTTCTTT,CASSLGTGWMNTEAFF
TRBV5-4,15,NA,TRBJ2-3,NA,TGTGCCAGCAGCCCCGACATGAATCCTCAAGATACGCAGTATTTT,CASSPDMNPQDTQYF
TRBV19,11,few,TRBJ1-2,NA,TGTGCCAGTAACCAGGAAGGCGGCTACACCTTC,CASNQEGGYTF
TRBV3-1/TRBV3-2,15,NA,TRBJ2-1,TRBD2,TGTGCCAGCAGCCTGGGACTAGCGGGCTACAATGAGCAGTTCTTC,CASSLGLAGYNEQFF
TRBV27,13,NA,TRBJ1-1,TRBD1,TGTGCCAGCAGTTTTTGGACAGGGGGTGAAGCTTTCTTT,CASSFWTGGEAFF
TRBV2,14,few,TRBJ2-7,NA,TGTGCCAGCACTGCCGGGGTCCACTCCTACGAGCAGTACTTC,CASTAGVHSYEQYF
TRBV19,13,NA,TRBJ1-1,NA,TGTGCCAGTAGTGTGGGACAGAACACTGAAGCTTTCTTT,CASSVGQNTEAFF
TRBV7-6,16,NA,TRBJ1-2,NA,TGTGCCAGCAGCTTAGATCCCAACATGTTCAATCCTGGCTACACCTTC,CASSLDPNMFNPGYTF
TRBV2,15,NA,TRBJ2-3,TRBD1,TGTGCCAGCAGTGCTGGGACAGCTCCTAGAGATACGCAGTATTTT,CASSAGTAPRDTQYF